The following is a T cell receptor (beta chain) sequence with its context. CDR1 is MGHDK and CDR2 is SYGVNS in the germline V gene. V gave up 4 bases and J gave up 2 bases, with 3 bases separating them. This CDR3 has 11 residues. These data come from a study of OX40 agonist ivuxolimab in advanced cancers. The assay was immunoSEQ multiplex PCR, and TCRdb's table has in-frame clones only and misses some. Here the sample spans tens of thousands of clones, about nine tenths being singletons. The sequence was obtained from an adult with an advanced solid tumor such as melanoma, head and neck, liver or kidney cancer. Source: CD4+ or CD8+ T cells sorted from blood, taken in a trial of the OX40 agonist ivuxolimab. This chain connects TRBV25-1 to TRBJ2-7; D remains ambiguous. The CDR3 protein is CASSGAYEQYF. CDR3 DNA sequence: TGTGCCAGCAGTGGGGCCTACGAGCAGTACTTC.